This T cell receptor (beta chain) was recorded in a study of T cells in Graves' hyperthyroidism and ophthalmopathy. Study conclusions and caveats: Peripheral blood also featured most of the thyroid clonotypes expanded above 0.001. Progression to ophthalmopathy was predicted a median of 6.5 months early.

Amplification of TCR beta CDR3 regions used RNA as the template. The HTBI primer set drove a first-round RT-PCR of the TCR CDR3. In TCRdb, the multiplex PCR reads were re-called with MiXCR into one record per CDR3 protein. The data contain hundreds of thousands of distinct CDR3 sequences, around 15% of them singletons. Thyroid ultrasound, orbital computed tomography, clinical symptoms, and serum thyroxine and TRAb underpinned diagnoses. Many counts were recorded for this clonotype. What it binds is not known. V was clipped by 6 bases and J by 7 bases; unmatched bases: 8. This CDR3 is 13 amino acids long. Per the germline V gene, CDR1 is SGHTA and CDR2 is FQGTGA.

V gene TRBV7-3 combines with J gene TRBJ2-5, with 7 bases identical to TRBD1. Sequences were obtained from blood. The TCR was taken from a woman aged 40 to 50 with Graves' ophthalmopathy. The CDR3 loop reads CASSKDRSTTQYF. The CDR3 DNA reads as TGTGCCAGCAGTAAGGACAGGAGTACGACCCAGTACTTC.